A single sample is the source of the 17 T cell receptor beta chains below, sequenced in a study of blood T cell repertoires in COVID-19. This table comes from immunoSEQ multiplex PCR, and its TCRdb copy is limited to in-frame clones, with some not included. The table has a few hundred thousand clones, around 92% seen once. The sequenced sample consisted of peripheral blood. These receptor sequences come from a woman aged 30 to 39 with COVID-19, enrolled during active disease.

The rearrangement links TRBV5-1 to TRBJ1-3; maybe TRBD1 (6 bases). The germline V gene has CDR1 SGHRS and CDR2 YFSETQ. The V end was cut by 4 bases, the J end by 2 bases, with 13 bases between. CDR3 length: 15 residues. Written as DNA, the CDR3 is TGCGCCAGCAGCATGCGCGGGGGCGCTGGAAACACCATATATTTT. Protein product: CASSMRGGAGNTIYF.

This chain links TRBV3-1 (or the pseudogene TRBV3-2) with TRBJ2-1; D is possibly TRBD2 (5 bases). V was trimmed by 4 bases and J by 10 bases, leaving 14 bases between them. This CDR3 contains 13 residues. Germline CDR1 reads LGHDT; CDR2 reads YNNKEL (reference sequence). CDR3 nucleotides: TGTGCCAGCAGCCGAGACCCCGGGGTCGAGCAGTTCTTC. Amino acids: CASSRDPGVEQFF.

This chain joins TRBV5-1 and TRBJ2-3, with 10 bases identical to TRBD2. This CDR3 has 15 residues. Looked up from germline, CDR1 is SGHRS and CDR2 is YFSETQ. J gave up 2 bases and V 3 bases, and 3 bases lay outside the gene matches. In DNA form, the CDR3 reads TGCGCCAGCAGCTCAACTAGCGGGGTCACAGATACGCAGTATTTT. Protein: CASSSTSGVTDTQYF.

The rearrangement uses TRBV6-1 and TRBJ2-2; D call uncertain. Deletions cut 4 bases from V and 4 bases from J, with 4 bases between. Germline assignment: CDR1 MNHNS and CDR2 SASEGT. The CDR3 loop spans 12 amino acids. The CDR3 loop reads CASSAFTGELFF. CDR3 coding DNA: TGTGCCAGCAGTGCTTTCACCGGGGAGCTGTTTTTT.

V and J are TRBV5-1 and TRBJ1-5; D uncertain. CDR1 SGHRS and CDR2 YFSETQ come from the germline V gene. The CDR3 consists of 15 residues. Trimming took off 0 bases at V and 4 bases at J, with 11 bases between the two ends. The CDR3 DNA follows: TGCGCCAGCAGCTTGGGAGGGTCCCAAAATCAGCCCCAGCATTTT. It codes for CASSLGGSQNQPQHF.

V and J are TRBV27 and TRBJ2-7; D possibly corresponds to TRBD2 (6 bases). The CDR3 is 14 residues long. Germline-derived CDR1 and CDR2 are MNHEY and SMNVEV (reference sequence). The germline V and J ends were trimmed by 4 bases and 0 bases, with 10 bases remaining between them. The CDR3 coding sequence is TGTGCCAGCAGTTCCGCTAGCGCCTCCTACGAGCAGTACTTC. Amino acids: CASSSASASYEQYF.

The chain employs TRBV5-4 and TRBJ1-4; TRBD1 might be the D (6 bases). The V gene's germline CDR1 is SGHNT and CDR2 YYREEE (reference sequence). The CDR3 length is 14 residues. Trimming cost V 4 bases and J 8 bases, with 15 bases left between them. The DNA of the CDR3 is TGTGCCAGCAGCCGGGGGGGGGCGGTCGAAAAACTGTTTTTT. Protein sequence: CASSRGGAVEKLFF.

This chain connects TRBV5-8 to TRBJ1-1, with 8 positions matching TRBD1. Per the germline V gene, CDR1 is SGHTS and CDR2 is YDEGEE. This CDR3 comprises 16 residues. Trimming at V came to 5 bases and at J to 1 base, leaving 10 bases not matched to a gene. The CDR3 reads CASRSTGDRPNTEAFF. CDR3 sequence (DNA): TGTGCCAGCAGGTCTACCGGGGACAGGCCGAACACTGAAGCTTTCTTT.

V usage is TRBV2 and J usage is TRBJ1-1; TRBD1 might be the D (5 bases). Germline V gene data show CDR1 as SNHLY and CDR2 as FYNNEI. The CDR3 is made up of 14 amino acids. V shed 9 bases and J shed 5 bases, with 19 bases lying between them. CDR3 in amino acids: CARQQGRAGTEAFF. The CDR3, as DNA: TGTGCCAGACAACAAGGCAGGGCGGGAACTGAAGCTTTCTTT. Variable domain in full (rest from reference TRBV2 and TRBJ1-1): EPEVTQTPSHQVTQMGQEVILRCVPISNHLYFYWYRQILGQKVEFLVSFYNNEISEKSEIFDDQFSVERPDGSNFTLKIRSTKLEDSAMYFCARQQGRAGTEAFFGQGTRLTVV.

CDR3 amino acids: CASSDRVSYEQYF. CDR3 sequence (DNA): TGTGCCAGCAGCGACCGGGTCTCCTACGAGCAGTACTTC. The chain links TRBV7-9 to TRBJ2-7; the D is unclear. CDR3 length equals 13 residues. Germline V gene sequence: CDR1 SEHNR, CDR2 FQNEAQ (reference sequence). V lost 5 bases and J 0 bases, leaving 8 bases between the germline ends. Looking up the rest from reference TRBV7-9 and TRBJ2-7 gives the full variable domain: DTGVSQNPRHKITKRGQNVTFRCDPISEHNRLYWYRQTLGQGPEFLTYFQNEAQLEKSRLLSDRFSAERPKGSFSTLEIQRTEQGDSAMYLCASSDRVSYEQYFGPGTRLTVT.

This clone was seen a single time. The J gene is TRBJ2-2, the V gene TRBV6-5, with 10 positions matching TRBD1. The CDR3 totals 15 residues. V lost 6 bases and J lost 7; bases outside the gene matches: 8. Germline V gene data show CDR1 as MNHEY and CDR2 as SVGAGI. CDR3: CASRTTGGFNGELFF. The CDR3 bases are TGTGCCAGCAGAACGACAGGGGGCTTTAACGGGGAGCTGTTTTTT.

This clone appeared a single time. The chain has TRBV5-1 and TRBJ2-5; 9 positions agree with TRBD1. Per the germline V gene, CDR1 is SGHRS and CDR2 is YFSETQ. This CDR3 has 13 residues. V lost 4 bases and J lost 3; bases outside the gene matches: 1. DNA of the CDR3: TGCGCCAGCAGCCGGACAGGGGAAGAGACCCAGTACTTC. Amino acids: CASSRTGEETQYF. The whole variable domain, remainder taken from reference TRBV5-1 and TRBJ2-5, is KAGVTQTPRYLIKTRGQQVTLSCSPISGHRSVSWYQQTPGQGLQFLFEYFSETQRNKGNFPGRFSGRQFSNSRSEMNVSTLELGDSALYLCASSRTGEETQYFGPGTRLLVL.

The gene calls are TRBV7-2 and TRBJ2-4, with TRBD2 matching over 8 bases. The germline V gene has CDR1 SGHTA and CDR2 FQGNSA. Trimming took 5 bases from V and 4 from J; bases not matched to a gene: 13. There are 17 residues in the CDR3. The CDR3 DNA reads TGTGCCAGCAGCGATATTCCAGCGGGGGTGGGAAAAAACATTCAGTACTTC. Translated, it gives CASSDIPAGVGKNIQYF.

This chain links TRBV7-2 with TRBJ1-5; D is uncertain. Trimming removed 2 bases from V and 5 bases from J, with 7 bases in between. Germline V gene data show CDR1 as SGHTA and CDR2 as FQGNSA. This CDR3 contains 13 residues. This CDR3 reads CASSLTNDQPQHF. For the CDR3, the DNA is TGTGCCAGCAGCTTAACAAACGATCAGCCCCAGCATTTT.

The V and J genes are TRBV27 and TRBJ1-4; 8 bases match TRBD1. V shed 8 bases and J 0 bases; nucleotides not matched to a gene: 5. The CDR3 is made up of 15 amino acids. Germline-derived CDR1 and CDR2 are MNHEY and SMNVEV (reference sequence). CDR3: CASGQGLATNEKLFF. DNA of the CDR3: TGTGCCAGCGGACAGGGATTAGCAACTAATGAAAAACTGTTTTTT. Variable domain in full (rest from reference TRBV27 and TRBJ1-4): EAQVTQNPRYLITVTGKKLTVTCSQNMNHEYMSWYRQDPGLGLRQIYYSMNVEVTDKGDVPEGYKVSRKEKRNFPLILESPSPNQTSLYFCASGQGLATNEKLFFGSGTQLSVL.

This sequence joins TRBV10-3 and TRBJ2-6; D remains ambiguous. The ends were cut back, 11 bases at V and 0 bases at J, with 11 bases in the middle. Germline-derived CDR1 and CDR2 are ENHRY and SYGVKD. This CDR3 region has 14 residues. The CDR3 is CASIEVSGANVLTF. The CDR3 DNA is TGTGCCTCCATCGAGGTCTCTGGGGCCAACGTCCTGACTTTC.

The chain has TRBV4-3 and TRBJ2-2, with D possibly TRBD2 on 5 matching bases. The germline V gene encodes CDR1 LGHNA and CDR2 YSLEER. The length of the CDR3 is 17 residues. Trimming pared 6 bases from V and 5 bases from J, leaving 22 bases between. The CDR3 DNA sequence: TGCGCCAGCAGGCGACACTCTGGGAGCATGATGACCGGGGAGCTGTTTTTT. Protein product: CASRRHSGSMMTGELFF.